The 14 T cell receptor beta chains below all came from one sample that was sequenced in a study of T cell clonality in common variable immunodeficiency. Using immunoSEQ multiplex PCR, the repertoire was profiled, and TCRdb retains in-frame clones only, with some absent. In total the sample includes about 34,000 clones, none of them seen once. The sequencing input was peripheral blood mononuclear cells. The receptor set was obtained from a person aged 18-70 years in good health.

In this sample, this clone turned up many times. The read terminates 3 residues before the CDR3 end, so the remaining end is supplied by the germline J gene. The rearrangement joins TRBV5-1 to TRBJ2-1; possible D gene TRBD2, 5 bases. In germline, CDR1 is SGHRS, CDR2 YFSETQ. This CDR3 comprises 12 residues. V shed 1 base and J shed 7 bases, with 6 bases lying between them. The sequenced CDR3 bases are TGCGCCAGCAGCTTGACGGGGAATGAG. Translation: CASSLTGNE. The whole CDR3 is CASSLTGNEQFF.

This clone was picked up many times. The read is 3 residues too short to cover the CDR3 end, so that end is filled in from the germline J gene. V and J are TRBV5-1 and TRBJ1-2; D uncertain. The CDR3 contains 13 residues. Trimming took 0 bases from V and 3 from J, leaving 6 bases between them. Per the germline V gene, CDR1 is SGHRS and CDR2 is YFSETQ. The CDR3 spells CASSLGGHYGYTF. Incomplete CDR3 DNA: TGCGCCAGCAGCTTGGGAGGCCACTATGGC.

This clone was found many times. With the read ending 3 residues before the CDR3 end, the germline J gene is used to fill in that end. The V gene is TRBV19, the J gene TRBJ2-2, with D perhaps TRBD1 (7 bases). V was cut by 5 bases and J by 2 bases, with 12 bases left in between. The CDR3 has 15 amino acids. Germline lookup yields CDR1 LNHDA and CDR2 SQIVND (reference sequence). The sequenced CDR3 bases are TGTGCCAGTAGTGGGGGGACAGCTAACACCGGGGAG. Amino acids: CASSGGTANTGE. The entire CDR3 reads CASSGGTANTGELFF. Using reference TRBV19 and TRBJ2-2 for the parts outside the CDR3, the full variable domain is DGGITQSPKYLFRKEGQNVTLSCEQNLNHDAMYWYRQDPGQGLRLIYYSQIVNDFQKGDIAEGYSVSREKKESFPLTVTSAQKNPTAFYLCASSGGTANTGELFFGEGSRLTVL.

This clone was seen ten or more times. The read terminates 3 residues before the CDR3 end, so the remaining end is supplied by the germline J gene. The V and J genes are TRBV20-1 and TRBJ2-2; the D gene is possibly TRBD1 (6 bases). The CDR3 runs 22 residues. Germline-derived CDR1 and CDR2 are DFQATT and SNEGSKA (reference sequence). V gave up 0 bases and J gave up 0 bases, with 29 bases separating them. The DNA read from the CDR3 is TGCAGTGCTAGAGATGTCCTGGAAGAGCGACAGGCCCTACATGCGAACACCGGGGAG. It codes for CSARDVLEERQALHANTGE. The complete CDR3 reads CSARDVLEERQALHANTGELFF.

This clone was found many times. Read data end 3 residues before the CDR3 end; the end is taken from the germline J gene. V gene TRBV10-3 combines with J gene TRBJ2-7; 10 positions match TRBD2. The germline V gene encodes CDR1 ENHRY and CDR2 SYGVKD. The CDR3 is 16 residues long. The V segment lost 0 bases and the J segment 6 bases; nucleotides outside the gene matches: 8. The CDR3 DNA, read in part, is TGTGCCATCAGTGAGTCCGCTAGCGGGAGACGAGGCGAG. As protein: CAISESASGRRGE. The whole CDR3 is CAISESASGRRGEQYF.

In its sample, this clone was seen many times. From the germline J gene comes the end of the CDR3, since the read stops 3 residues before it. J is TRBJ2-7 and V is TRBV7-8; the D is unclear. The V and J ends lost 4 bases and 4 bases respectively, with 8 bases between them. CDR3 length: 12 residues. Germline V lookup: CDR1 SGHVS, CDR2 FQNEAQ. CDR3: CASSSQNYEQYF. Partial CDR3 DNA: TGTGCCAGCAGCTCCCAGAATTACGAG. The full variable domain, its missing parts supplied by reference TRBV7-8 and TRBJ2-7, is GAGVSQSPRYKVAKRGQDVALRCDPISGHVSLFWYQQALGQGPEFLTYFQNEAQLDKSGLPSDRFFAERPEGSVSTLKIQRTQQEDSAVYLCASSSQNYEQYFGPGTRLTVT.

This clone was found many times. The read gets to within 3 residues of the CDR3 end, and the germline J gene fills in the rest. The chain uses TRBV5-1 and TRBJ2-3, with 8 bases matching TRBD2. CDR3 length equals 16 residues. With 4 bases clipped from V and 4 bases from J, the junction kept 11 bases outside the gene matches. The germline V gene has CDR1 SGHRS and CDR2 YFSETQ. CDR3 DNA, as far as it was read: TGCGCCAGCAGCCCTGCCGGGACTAGTAACGCAGATACG. Translated, it gives CASSPAGTSNADT. The whole CDR3 is CASSPAGTSNADTQYF.

This clone was recorded many times. The CDR3 end falls 3 residues outside the read, so it is completed with the germline J gene. V usage is TRBV2 and J usage is TRBJ2-1, with 12 bases matching TRBD2. CDR3 size: 14 residues. V lost 4 bases and J lost 9; bases outside the gene matches: 4. Looked up from germline, CDR1 is SNHLY and CDR2 is FYNNEI. The CDR3 bases that were read are TGTGCCAGCAGTGGACTAGCGGGAGCTGGTGAG. Protein sequence: CASSGLAGAGE. The full CDR3 is CASSGLAGAGEQFF.

This clone was recorded many times. Read sequence stops 3 residues before the CDR3 end, and the germline J gene provides the missing end. The J gene is TRBJ2-7, the V gene TRBV20-1, with 8 positions matching TRBD1. The CDR3 covers 12 residues. CDR1 is DFQATT, CDR2 SNEGSKA, per germline (reference sequence). The CDR3 here is CSLQGDLYEQYF. The part of the CDR3 DNA that was read is TGCAGCCTACAGGGGGATCTGTACGAG.

This clone came up many times. The missing CDR3 end, 3 residues past where the read stops, is filled in from the germline J gene. The chain uses TRBV5-1 and TRBJ2-5; TRBD1 agrees at 12 bases. Germline loops: CDR1 SGHRS, CDR2 YFSETQ. J gave up 5 bases and V 4 bases, and 9 bases lay outside the gene matches. There are 16 residues in the CDR3. The part of the CDR3 DNA that was read is TGCGCCAGCAGCAGTTCAGGGACAGGGGGCGTTGAGACC. Its protein product is CASSSSGTGGVET. In full, the CDR3 reads CASSSSGTGGVETQYF.

The sample holds many counts of this clone. The read comes to an end 3 residues before the CDR3 does, leaving the germline J gene to fill in the end. The chain uses TRBV4-2 and TRBJ2-2; unclear D gene. V lost 1 base, J lost 2 bases, and 11 bases lay in between. The V gene's germline CDR1 is LGHNA and CDR2 YNFKEQ. This CDR3 has 16 amino acids. CDR3 protein: CASSQGKLTNTGELFF. The CDR3 bases that were read are TGTGCCAGCAGCCAAGGAAAACTAACTAACACCGGGGAG.

This clone was found many times. The observed sequence ends 3 residues before the CDR3 terminus, with the missing tail filled in from the germline J gene. The gene calls are TRBV19 and TRBJ1-2; D is undetermined. V lost 0 bases, J lost 4 bases, and 9 bases lay in between. CDR3 length: 14 residues. CDR1 and CDR2 from the germline V gene are LNHDA and SQIVND (reference sequence). The CDR3 loop is CASSIDSGVYGYTF. The DNA read from the CDR3 is TGTGCCAGTAGTATAGATAGCGGAGTCTATGGC.

This clone was seen many times. The CDR3 loop reads CASSLSSGSQVTQYF. The CDR3 DNA, read in part, is TGCGCCAGCAGCTTGTCTAGCGGGAGTCAGGTAACG. V and J are TRBV5-1 and TRBJ2-3; 10 positions match TRBD2. Read data end 3 residues before the CDR3 end; the end is taken from the germline J gene. The CDR3 has 15 residues. The germline CDR1 and CDR2 sequences are SGHRS and YFSETQ.

This clone was seen repeatedly, ten times or more. Read coverage stops 3 residues before the CDR3 terminus; the germline J gene supplies the remainder. The chain combines TRBV20-1 with TRBJ1-1, with 7 bases fitting TRBD1. Germline CDR1 and CDR2: DFQATT and SNEGSKA (reference sequence). The CDR3 runs 12 residues. With V trimmed by 5 bases and J by 6 bases, 6 bases remained unmatched. The CDR3 protein is CSAFRDSSEAFF. The DNA read from the CDR3 is TGCAGTGCTTTTCGGGACAGCTCTGAA.